This T cell receptor beta chain was sequenced for a study of shared clonotypes between healthy human individuals. Some clones are missing from TCRdb's copy, which holds only in-frame ones; the method was immunoSEQ multiplex PCR. The table lists about 1 million clones, 70% to 80% of them singletons. Trimming cost V 5 bases and J 0 bases, with 11 bases left between them. The CDR3 spans 15 residues. Per the germline V gene, CDR1 is MNHEY and CDR2 is SMNVEV (reference sequence). Naive CD4+ cells were CD45RA-selected; the remaining cells were memory. This receptor was identified in a man in his late teens or twenties in good health. Specimen: memory CD4+ T cells sorted from blood. The subset here: CD45RA-negative fraction. The chain recombines TRBV27 with TRBJ1-5; the D is unclear. The CDR3: CASSARFNSNQPQHF. CDR3 DNA: TGTGCCAGCAGTGCAAGATTTAATAGCAATCAGCCCCAGCATTTT.